This TCR beta chain was profiled in a study of T cell clonality in common variable immunodeficiency. The CDR3 loop spans 15 amino acids. V was pared by 4 bases and J by 0 bases, with 11 bases between. Sequencing was performed with immunoSEQ multiplex PCR; in TCRdb, only in-frame clones are kept and a portion is missing. The data include some 16,000 clones; the top ten clones carry roughly 4.9%. Of note for this clone: Antigen: not known. The CDR3 is cut off 3 residues early in the read; its end comes from the germline J gene.

Broader study findings: In common variable immunodeficiency, TCR beta chains reportedly carried fewer deletions and N-nucleotide insertions. CVID subjects had higher TCRbeta clonality than healthy controls, most marked in about a third.

CVID subjects were neither ill nor on immunomodulatory or immunosuppressive medication at sampling. Each donor provided about 5 to 9 ml of heparinized whole blood. The material sequenced was peripheral blood mononuclear cells. The source is a human donor with common variable immunodeficiency. The rearrangement links TRBV5-3 to TRBJ2-4; no reliable D call. TRBV5-3 is classed as an ORF, of uncertain function. The CDR3 bases that were read are TGTGCCAGAAGCCAAAAAACTAAAGCCAAAAACATT. It encodes CARSQKTKAKNI. The whole CDR3 reads CARSQKTKAKNIQYF.